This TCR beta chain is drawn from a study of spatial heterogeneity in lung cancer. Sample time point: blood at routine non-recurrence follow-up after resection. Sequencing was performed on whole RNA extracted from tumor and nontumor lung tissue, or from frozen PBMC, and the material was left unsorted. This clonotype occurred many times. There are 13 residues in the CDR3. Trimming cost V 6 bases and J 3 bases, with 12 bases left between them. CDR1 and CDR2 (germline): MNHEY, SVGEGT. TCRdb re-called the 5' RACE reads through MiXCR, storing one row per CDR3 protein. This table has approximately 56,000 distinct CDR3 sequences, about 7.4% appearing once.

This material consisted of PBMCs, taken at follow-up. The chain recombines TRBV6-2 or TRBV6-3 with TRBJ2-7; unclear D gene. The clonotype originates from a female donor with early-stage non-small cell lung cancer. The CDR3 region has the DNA TGTGCCAGCAGCAACGCGGCTAGCTACGAGCAGTACTTC. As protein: CASSNAASYEQYF.